The sequence of this T cell receptor beta chain was determined in a study of chemoradiotherapy in HPV16-positive cancers. Repertoires were generated with immunoSEQ multiplex PCR, while TCRdb's copy carries only in-frame clones and drops some. The sample carries approximately 20,000 clones, around 85% recorded once. Germline CDR1 SGDLS, CDR2 YYNGEE. The CDR3 has 15 residues. Trimming removed 4 bases from V and 4 bases from J; junction bases left unmatched: 6. Study-wide findings and caveats: Only a couple of HPV16-positive patients supplied the functional HPV-specificity definition. During treatment, candidate HPV-specific clones and E7-related motifs expanded in tumor. Better recurrence-free survival went with HPV-responsive T-cell expansion in HPV16-positive patients.

As regards this clone: The antigen remains undetermined.

Repertoires were sampled repeatedly during chemoradiotherapy. The starting material was blood, obtained from a patient who underwent chemoradiotherapy. The origin of this receptor is a human donor with HPV-associated anogenital cancer. The chain combines TRBV9 with TRBJ2-2, with 8 nucleotides matching TRBD1. CDR3 protein: CASSPGQGATGELFF. CDR3 sequence (DNA): TGTGCCAGCAGCCCAGGACAGGGAGCCACCGGGGAGCTGTTTTTT.